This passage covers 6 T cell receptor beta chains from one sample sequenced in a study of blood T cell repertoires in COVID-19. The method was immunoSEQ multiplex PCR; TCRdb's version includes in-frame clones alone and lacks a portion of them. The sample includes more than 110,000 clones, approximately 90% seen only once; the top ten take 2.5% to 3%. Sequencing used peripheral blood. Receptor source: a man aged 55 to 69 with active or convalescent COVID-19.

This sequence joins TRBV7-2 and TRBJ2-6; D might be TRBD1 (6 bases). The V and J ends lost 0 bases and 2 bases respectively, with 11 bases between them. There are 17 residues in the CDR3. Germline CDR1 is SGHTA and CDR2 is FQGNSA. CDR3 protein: CASSLAPGATGANVLTF. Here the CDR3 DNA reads TGTGCCAGCAGCTTAGCGCCAGGGGCAACTGGGGCCAACGTCCTGACTTTC.

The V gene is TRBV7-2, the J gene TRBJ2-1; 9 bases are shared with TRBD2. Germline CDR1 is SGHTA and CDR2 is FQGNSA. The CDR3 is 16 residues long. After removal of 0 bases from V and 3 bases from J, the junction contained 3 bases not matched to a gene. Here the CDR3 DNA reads TGTGCCAGCAGCTTAGCTCCTAGCGGGATCTACAATGAGCAGTTCTTC. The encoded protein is CASSLAPSGIYNEQFF.

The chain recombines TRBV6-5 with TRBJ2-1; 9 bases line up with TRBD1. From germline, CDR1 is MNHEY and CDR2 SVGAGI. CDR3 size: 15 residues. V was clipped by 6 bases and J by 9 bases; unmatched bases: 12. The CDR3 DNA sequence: TGTGCCAGCAGACCCCTCCCCGGGACAGGGCCTGAGCAGTTCTTC. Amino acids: CASRPLPGTGPEQFF.

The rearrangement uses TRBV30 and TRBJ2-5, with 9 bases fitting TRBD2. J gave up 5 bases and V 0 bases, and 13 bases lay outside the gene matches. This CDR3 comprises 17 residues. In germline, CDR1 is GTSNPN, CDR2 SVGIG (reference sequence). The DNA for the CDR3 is TGTGCCTGGAGTGTACAATGGTCTAGCGGGGCTCGGGAGACCCAGTACTTC. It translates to CAWSVQWSSGARETQYF.

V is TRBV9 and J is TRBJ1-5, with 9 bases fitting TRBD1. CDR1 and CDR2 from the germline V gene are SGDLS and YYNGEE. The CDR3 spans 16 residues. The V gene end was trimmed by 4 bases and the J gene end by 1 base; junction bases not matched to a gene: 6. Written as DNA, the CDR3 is TGTGCCAGCAGCACGGGACAGGGCGGGAGCAATCAGCCCCAGCATTTT. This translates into CASSTGQGGSNQPQHF.

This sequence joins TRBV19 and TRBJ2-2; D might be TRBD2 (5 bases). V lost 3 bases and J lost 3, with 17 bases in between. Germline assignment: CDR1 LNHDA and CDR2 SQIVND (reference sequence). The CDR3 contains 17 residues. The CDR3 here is CASSIPRTGSDTGELFF. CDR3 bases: TGTGCCAGTAGTATCCCCCGAACGGGGTCGGACACCGGGGAGCTGTTTTTT.